These 17 T cell receptor beta chains originate from one sample sequenced in a study of PD-1 blockade in classical Hodgkin lymphoma. TCRdb's table, derived via immunoSEQ multiplex PCR, lists solely in-frame clones and lacks some. Seen here are over 1,500 clones, about four fifths observed once, and the top ten hold 10%. Brentuximab vedotin exposure varied, and every patient relapsed after autologous stem cell transplantation. This sample comprised peripheral blood mononuclear cells (PBMCs), obtained at baseline. Receptors originate from a human donor with classical Hodgkin lymphoma.

DNA of the CDR3: TGTGCCAGCAGTTACTCAGCGGGGGGGGATGAAAAACTGTTTTTT. Protein sequence: CASSYSAGGDEKLFF. This rearrangement joins TRBV6-6 to TRBJ1-4; a weak D match, TRBD1 (5 bases). Germline CDR1 and CDR2: MNHNY and SVGAGI (reference sequence). Deletions cut 0 bases from V and 6 bases from J, with 11 bases between. The CDR3 spans 15 residues.

The rearrangement uses TRBV30 and TRBJ1-4; D not certain. The V end lost 5 bases, the J end lost 8 bases, and 15 bases lay between the germline ends. This CDR3 comprises 13 residues. CDR1 is GTSNPN and CDR2 is SVGIG in the germline V gene (reference sequence). CDR3 sequence (DNA): TGTGCCTGGGCCGGGTCCCTTGGGGAAAAACTGTTTTTT. Translated, it gives CAWAGSLGEKLFF. Combining the CDR3 with reference TRBV30 and TRBJ1-4 gives the whole variable domain SQTIHQWPATLVQPVGSPLSLECTVEGTSNPNLYWYRQAAGRGLQLLFYSVGIGQISSEVPQNLSASRPQDRQFILSSKKLLLSDSGFYLCAWAGSLGEKLFFGSGTQLSVL.

The chain is built from TRBV4-2 and TRBJ1-1; 7 nucleotides line up with TRBD1. The V gene end was trimmed by 1 base and the J gene end by 1 base; junction bases not matched to a gene: 6. CDR1 and CDR2 (germline): LGHNA, YNFKEQ. The CDR3 contains 16 residues. The CDR3 loop reads CASSQAYGQENTEAFF. Written as DNA, the CDR3 is TGTGCCAGCAGCCAAGCCTACGGACAGGAGAACACTGAAGCTTTCTTT.

This sequence joins TRBV20-1 and TRBJ2-7, with D perhaps matching TRBD1 (6 bases). Germline CDR1 is DFQATT and CDR2 is SNEGSKA (reference sequence). The V end lost 2 bases, the J end lost 10 bases, and 12 bases lay between the germline ends. The CDR3 runs 11 residues. The CDR3 sequence is CSARIWGRQYF. CDR3 DNA: TGCAGTGCTAGAATCTGGGGGCGTCAGTACTTC.

This rearrangement joins TRBV5-4 to TRBJ2-3; 11 nucleotides agree with TRBD2. Germline CDR1 and CDR2: SGHNT and YYREEE (reference sequence). With V trimmed by 4 bases and J by 6 bases, 7 bases remained unmatched. This CDR3 comprises 15 residues. In DNA form, the CDR3 reads TGTGCCAGCAGCGTAGCGGGGGGGCGACCTGATACGCAGTATTTT. It yields the protein CASSVAGGRPDTQYF.

The chain recombines TRBV18 with TRBJ1-1, with 7 bases matching TRBD1. Trimming took 6 bases from V and 3 from J; bases not matched to a gene: 4. Germline V gives CDR1 KGHSH, CDR2 LQKENI. This CDR3 spans 13 amino acids. The CDR3, as DNA: TGTGCCAGCTCCCGCGACAGGGACACTGAAGCTTTCTTT. As protein: CASSRDRDTEAFF.

The chain has TRBV7-9 and TRBJ1-2, with 7 bases identical to TRBD1. In germline, CDR1 is SEHNR, CDR2 FQNEAQ (reference sequence). V shed 1 base and J 6 bases; nucleotides not matched to a gene: 2. The CDR3 consists of 13 residues. CDR3 protein: CASSLGQGHGYTF. The CDR3 DNA is TGTGCCAGCAGCTTAGGACAGGGCCATGGCTACACCTTC.

V and J are TRBV2 and TRBJ2-1, with 7 bases identical to TRBD1. Germline lookup yields CDR1 SNHLY and CDR2 FYNNEI. J gave up 4 bases and V 8 bases, and 2 bases lay outside the gene matches. The CDR3 is made up of 12 amino acids. The CDR3 region has the DNA TGTGCCAGCCACAGGGGATACAATGAGCAGTTCTTC. Its protein product is CASHRGYNEQFF. The full variable domain, in which reference TRBV2 and TRBJ2-1 provide the parts outside the CDR3, is EPEVTQTPSHQVTQMGQEVILRCVPISNHLYFYWYRQILGQKVEFLVSFYNNEISEKSEIFDDQFSVERPDGSNFTLKIRSTKLEDSAMYFCASHRGYNEQFFGPGTRLTVL.

The chain carries TRBV2 and TRBJ1-6; perhaps TRBD1 as D (5 bases). Deletions cut 3 bases from V and 10 bases from J, with 10 bases between. The V gene's germline CDR1 is SNHLY and CDR2 FYNNEI. The CDR3 consists of 13 residues. The CDR3 nucleotides read TGTGCCAGCAGTGACAGGGAGGGATCACCCCTCCACTTT. Protein: CASSDREGSPLHF. Supplemented by reference TRBV2 and TRBJ1-6, the full variable domain reads EPEVTQTPSHQVTQMGQEVILRCVPISNHLYFYWYRQILGQKVEFLVSFYNNEISEKSEIFDDQFSVERPDGSNFTLKIRSTKLEDSAMYFCASSDREGSPLHFGNGTRLTVT.

In DNA form, the CDR3 reads TGCAGCGTTGCCCCGGGGATAGGTACGCAGTATTTT. Translating gives CSVAPGIGTQYF. This chain joins TRBV29-1 and TRBJ2-3; tentative D call: TRBD2 (5 bases). The CDR3 sequence is 12 residues long. CDR1 and CDR2 from the germline V gene are SQVTM and ANQGSEA. The ends were cut back, 4 bases at V and 8 bases at J, with 13 bases in the middle.

In the case of this clone: No DNA is shown, since the ends of the CDR3 on it are uncertain; the CDR3 is the one TCRdb lists. CDR3 residues: CASTSVAGIEDNEQFF. The chain is built from TRBV19 and TRBJ2-1; TRBD1 is the table's D call, not checked against the DNA. Including both end residues, the CDR3 is 16 amino acids long. Germline assignment: CDR1 LNHDA and CDR2 SQIVND (reference sequence).

V gene TRBV7-2 combines with J gene TRBJ1-2; D unresolved. CDR1 SGHTA and CDR2 FQGNSA come from the germline V gene. Between the trimmed V and J ends, which lost 1 base and 4 bases, there was a span of 4 bases. The length of the CDR3 is 12 residues. CDR3 coding DNA: TGTGCCAGCAGCTTAGGGGGCTATGGCTACACCTTC. Its protein is CASSLGGYGYTF.

The V and J genes are TRBV10-3 and TRBJ2-5; TRBD2 might be the D (5 bases). Germline CDR1 and CDR2: ENHRY and SYGVKD. The CDR3 length is 14 residues. Trimming left V 3 bases short and J 3 bases short, with 11 bases between. This chain's CDR3 is CAISEGSGEETQYF. The CDR3 DNA reads as TGTGCCATCAGTGAAGGGTCCGGGGAAGAGACCCAGTACTTC.

The chain is built from TRBV6-1 and TRBJ1-6; 9 nucleotides match TRBD1. The germline CDR1 and CDR2 sequences are MNHNS and SASEGT. CDR3 size: 14 residues. Trimming cost V 8 bases and J 7 bases; bases outside gene matches: 6. The CDR3 is CASGKTGGNSPLHF. CDR3 in DNA: TGTGCCAGCGGTAAGACAGGGGGGAATTCACCCCTCCACTTT.

V is TRBV11-3 and J is TRBJ2-7; unclear D gene. Germline values: CDR1 SGHNT, CDR2 YENEEA. The CDR3 length is 12 residues. V gave up 5 bases and J gave up 11 bases, with 16 bases separating them. The CDR3 region has the DNA TGTGCCAGCAGCCTACGGACGGACGACGAGTACTTC. Amino acid sequence: CASSLRTDDEYF.

The chain is built from TRBV29-1 and TRBJ2-1, with TRBD2 matching over 12 bases. This CDR3 contains 14 residues. After removal of 6 bases from V and 9 bases from J, the junction contained 9 bases not matched to a gene. Germline loops: CDR1 SQVTM, CDR2 ANQGSEA. CDR3 region: CSVLTSGGKIEQFF. The CDR3 DNA is TGCAGCGTGCTGACTAGCGGGGGAAAGATTGAGCAGTTCTTC.

The gene calls are TRBV19 and TRBJ2-7; TRBD1 aligns across 10 bases. The CDR3 length is 14 residues. Unmatched junction bases numbered 6, after V lost 3 bases and J lost 7 bases. The V gene's germline CDR1 is LNHDA and CDR2 SQIVND (reference sequence). CDR3 coding DNA: TGTGCCAGTAGTATGGGGGACAGGGGTCGGGAGCAGTACTTC. It is translated as CASSMGDRGREQYF.